These 2 T cell receptor beta chains were sequenced from one sample in a study of cytomegalovirus exposure and HLA in healthy donors. PCR involved 60 Vbeta and 13 Jbeta primers. Sequencing was performed with immunoSEQ multiplex PCR; in TCRdb, only in-frame clones are kept and a portion is missing. The data show about 120,000 clones, about four fifths seen once. Sequencing was carried out using PBMCs. Receptors originate from a middle-aged woman in good health and CMV-seropositive.

This clone was observed a single time. The V gene is TRBV27, the J gene TRBJ2-1; 7 bases line up with TRBD2. This CDR3 has 15 amino acids. CDR1 MNHEY and CDR2 SMNVEV come from the germline V gene (reference sequence). Trimming cost V 3 bases and J 4 bases; bases outside gene matches: 6. CDR3 coding DNA: TGTGCCAGCAGTTTTGGCGGGAGCTTGTACAATGAGCAGTTCTTC. This codes for CASSFGGSLYNEQFF.

This clone appeared a few times. This chain connects TRBV14 to TRBJ2-1; 10 bases line up with TRBD2. The germline V gene encodes CDR1 SGHDN and CDR2 FVKESK. With 1 base clipped from V and 10 bases from J, the junction kept 10 bases outside the gene matches. This CDR3 spans 16 amino acids. CDR3 bases: TGTGCCAGCAGCCAAGGGCCAAGGCTAGCGGGAGACGAGCAGTTCTTC. Translated: CASSQGPRLAGDEQFF.